This T cell receptor beta chain stems from a study of blood T cell repertoires in COVID-19. In the study overall: Whether acute or convalescent, the COVID-19 samples came from the United States, Italy and Spain.

The CDR3 runs 16 residues. Germline CDR1 is SEHNR and CDR2 is FQNEAQ (reference sequence). V trimming: 3 bases; J trimming: 5 bases; junction bases outside the gene matches: 9. Participants had their cohort set by participant-reported clinical history. Recovery among Cohort 3 donors was established by two negative PCRs, clearance, or symptom resolution. Sequenced by immunoSEQ multiplex PCR; TCRdb stores in-frame clones only, minus some. The table includes about 180,000 clones, around 85% detected once. The chain couples TRBV7-9 to TRBJ2-1; TRBD2 agrees at 8 bases. The sequenced sample was PBMCs or T cells enriched from blood (not recorded which). This clonotype was obtained from a man in his forties or fifties who had recovered from COVID-19. CDR3: CASSFTQGLGDNEQFF. The CDR3 DNA is TGTGCCAGCAGCTTCACCCAGGGACTAGGGGACAATGAGCAGTTCTTC.